This TCR beta chain was found in a study of human T cells and chemical hapten exposure. TCRdb recomputed calls from the RACE reads with MiXCR, one row per CDR3 protein. In the table there are around 300,000 distinct CDR3 sequences, 7.5% to 9% of which are singletons. Looked up from germline, CDR1 is SGHTA and CDR2 is FQGNSA. V lost 6 bases and J 0 bases, leaving 15 bases between the germline ends. The CDR3 loop spans 16 amino acids. This clonotype has more than one count but fewer than ten. Noted time point: pre-sensitization, week 0. The treatment was: therapeutic diphenylcyclopropenone sensitization with weekly scalp DPC.

This TCR was sampled from a man aged 18-30 years with alopecia areata. Some clones in this sample may be carry-over from other donors' samples. The source material was whole blood, sampled in connection with sensitization to the hapten diphenylcyclopropenone (DPC). The chain carries TRBV7-2 and TRBJ1-5; D is ambiguous. Here the CDR3 DNA reads TGTGCCAGCAGTTCGGGAGGATCTTATAGCAATCAGCCCCAGCATTTT. Translation gives CASSSGGSYSNQPQHF. Filled out from reference TRBV7-2 and TRBJ1-5, the complete variable domain reads GAGVSQSPSNKVTEKGKDVELRCDPISGHTALYWYRQSLGQGLEFLIYFQGNSAPDKSGLPSDRFSAERTGGSVSTLTIQRTQQEDSAVYLCASSSGGSYSNQPQHFGDGTRLSIL.